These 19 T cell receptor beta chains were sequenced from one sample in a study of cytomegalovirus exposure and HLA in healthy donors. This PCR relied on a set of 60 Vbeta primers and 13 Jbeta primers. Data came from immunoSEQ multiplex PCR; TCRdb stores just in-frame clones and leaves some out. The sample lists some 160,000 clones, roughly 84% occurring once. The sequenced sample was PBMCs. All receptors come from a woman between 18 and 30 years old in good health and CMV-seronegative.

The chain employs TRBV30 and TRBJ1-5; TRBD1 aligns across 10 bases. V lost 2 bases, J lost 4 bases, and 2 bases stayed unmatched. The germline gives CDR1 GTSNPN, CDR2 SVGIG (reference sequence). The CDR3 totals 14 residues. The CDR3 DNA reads TGTGCCTGGAGTTGGGGACAGGGGAATCAGCCCCAGCATTTT. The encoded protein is CAWSWGQGNQPQHF. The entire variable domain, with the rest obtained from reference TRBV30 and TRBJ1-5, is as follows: SQTIHQWPATLVQPVGSPLSLECTVEGTSNPNLYWYRQAAGRGLQLLFYSVGIGQISSEVPQNLSASRPQDRQFILSSKKLLLSDSGFYLCAWSWGQGNQPQHFGDGTRLSIL.

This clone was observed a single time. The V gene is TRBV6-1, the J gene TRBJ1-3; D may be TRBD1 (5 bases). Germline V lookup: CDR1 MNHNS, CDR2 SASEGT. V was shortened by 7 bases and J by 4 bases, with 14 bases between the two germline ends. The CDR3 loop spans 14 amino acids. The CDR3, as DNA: TGTGCCAGCATTGCCCAGGGTGCGGGAAACACCATATATTTT. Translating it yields CASIAQGAGNTIYF.

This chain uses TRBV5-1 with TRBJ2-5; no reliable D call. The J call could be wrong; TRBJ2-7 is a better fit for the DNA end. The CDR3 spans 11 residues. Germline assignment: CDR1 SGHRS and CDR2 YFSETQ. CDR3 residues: CASSLAYEQYF. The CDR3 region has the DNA TGCGCCAGCAGCTTGGCGTACGAGCAGTACTTC.

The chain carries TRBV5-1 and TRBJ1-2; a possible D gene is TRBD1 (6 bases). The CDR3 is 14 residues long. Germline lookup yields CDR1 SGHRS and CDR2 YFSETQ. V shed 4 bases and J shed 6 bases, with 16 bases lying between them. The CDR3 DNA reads TGCGCCAGCAGCCCGGGAGGACAGTTCGATGGCTACACCTTC. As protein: CASSPGGQFDGYTF.

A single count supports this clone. CDR3 sequence (DNA): TGCAGCGTTGTTCCCTTCGGTCTCTACAATGAGCAGTTCTTC. This gives the protein CSVVPFGLYNEQFF. The chain combines TRBV29-1 with TRBJ2-1; D not certain. V lost 4 bases, J lost 3 bases, and 13 bases lay in between. The CDR3 extends over 14 amino acids. In germline, CDR1 is SQVTM, CDR2 ANQGSEA.

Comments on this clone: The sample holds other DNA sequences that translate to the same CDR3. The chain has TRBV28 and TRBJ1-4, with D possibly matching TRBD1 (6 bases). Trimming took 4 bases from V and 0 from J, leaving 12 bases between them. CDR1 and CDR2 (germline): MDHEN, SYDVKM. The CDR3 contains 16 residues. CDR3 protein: CASSSGTLTTNEKLFF. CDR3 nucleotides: TGTGCCAGCAGTTCTGGGACACTTACAACTAATGAAAAACTGTTTTTT.

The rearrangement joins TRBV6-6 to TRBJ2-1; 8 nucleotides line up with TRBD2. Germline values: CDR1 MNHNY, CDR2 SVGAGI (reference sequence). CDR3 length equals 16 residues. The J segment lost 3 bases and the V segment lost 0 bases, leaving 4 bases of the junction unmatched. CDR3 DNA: TGTGCCAGCAGTTACTCTAGCGGGGCCTACTACAATGAGCAGTTCTTC. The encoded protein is CASSYSSGAYYNEQFF.

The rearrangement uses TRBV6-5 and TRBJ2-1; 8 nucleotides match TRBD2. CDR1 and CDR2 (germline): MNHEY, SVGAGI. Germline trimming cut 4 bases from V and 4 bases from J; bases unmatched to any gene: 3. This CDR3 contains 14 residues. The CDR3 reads CASSLSGGYNEQFF. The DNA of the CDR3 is TGTGCCAGCAGTTTGAGCGGGGGTTACAATGAGCAGTTCTTC.

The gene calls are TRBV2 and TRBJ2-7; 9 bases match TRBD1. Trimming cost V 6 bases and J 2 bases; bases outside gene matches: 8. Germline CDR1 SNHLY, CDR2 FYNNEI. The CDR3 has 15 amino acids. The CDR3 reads CASRLGQGVPYEQYF. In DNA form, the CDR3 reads TGTGCCAGCAGGTTGGGACAGGGTGTCCCCTACGAGCAGTACTTC.

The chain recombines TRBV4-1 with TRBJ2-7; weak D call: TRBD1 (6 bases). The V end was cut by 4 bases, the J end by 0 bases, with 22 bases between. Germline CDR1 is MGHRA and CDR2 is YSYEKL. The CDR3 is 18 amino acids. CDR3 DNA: TGCGCCAGCAGCCTCCGGGGCAGGGGAGAGGGAAGCTCCTACGAGCAGTACTTC. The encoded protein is CASSLRGRGEGSSYEQYF.

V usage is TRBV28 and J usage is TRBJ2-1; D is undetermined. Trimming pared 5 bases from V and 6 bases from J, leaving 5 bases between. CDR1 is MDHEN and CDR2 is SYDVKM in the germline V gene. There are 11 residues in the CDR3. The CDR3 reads CASSTINEQFF. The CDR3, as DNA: TGTGCCAGCAGTACAATCAATGAGCAGTTCTTC.

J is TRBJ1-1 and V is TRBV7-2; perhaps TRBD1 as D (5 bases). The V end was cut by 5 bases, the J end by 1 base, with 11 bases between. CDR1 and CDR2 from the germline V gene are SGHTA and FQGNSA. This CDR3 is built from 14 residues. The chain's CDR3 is CASSLSTGNTEAFF. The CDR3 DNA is TGTGCCAGCAGCCTATCTACAGGGAACACTGAAGCTTTCTTT.

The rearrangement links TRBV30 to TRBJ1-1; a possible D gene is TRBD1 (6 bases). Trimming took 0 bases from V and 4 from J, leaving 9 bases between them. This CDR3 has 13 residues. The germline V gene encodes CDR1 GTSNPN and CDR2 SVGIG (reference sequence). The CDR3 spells CAWSVGGLTEAFF. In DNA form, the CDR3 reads TGTGCCTGGAGTGTGGGGGGGCTCACTGAAGCTTTCTTT.

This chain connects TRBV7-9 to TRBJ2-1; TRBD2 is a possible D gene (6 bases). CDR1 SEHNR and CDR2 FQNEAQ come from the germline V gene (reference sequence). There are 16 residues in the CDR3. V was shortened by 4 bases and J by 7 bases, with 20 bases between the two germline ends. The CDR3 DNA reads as TGTGCCAGCAGCTACCAGGACGGGGGACCTAAGAATGAGCAGTTCTTC. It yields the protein CASSYQDGGPKNEQFF.

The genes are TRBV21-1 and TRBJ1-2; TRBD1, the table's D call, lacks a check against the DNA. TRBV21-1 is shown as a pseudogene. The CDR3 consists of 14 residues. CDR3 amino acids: CASSKIGQGHGYTF. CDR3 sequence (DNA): TGTGCCAGCAGCAAAATTGGACAGGGGCATGGCTACACCTTC.

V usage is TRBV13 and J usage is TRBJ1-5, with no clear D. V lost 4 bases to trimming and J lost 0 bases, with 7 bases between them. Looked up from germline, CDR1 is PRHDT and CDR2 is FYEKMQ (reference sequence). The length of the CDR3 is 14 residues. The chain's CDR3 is CASSSGDSNQPQHF. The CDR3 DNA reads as TGTGCCAGCAGCTCCGGTGATAGCAATCAGCCCCAGCATTTT.

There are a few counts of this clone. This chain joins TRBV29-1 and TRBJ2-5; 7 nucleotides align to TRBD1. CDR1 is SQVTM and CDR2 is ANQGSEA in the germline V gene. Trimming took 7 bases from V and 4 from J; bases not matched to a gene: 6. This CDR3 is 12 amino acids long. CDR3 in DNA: TGCAGCGCTGACAGGGAACGAGAGACCCAGTACTTC. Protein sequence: CSADRERETQYF.

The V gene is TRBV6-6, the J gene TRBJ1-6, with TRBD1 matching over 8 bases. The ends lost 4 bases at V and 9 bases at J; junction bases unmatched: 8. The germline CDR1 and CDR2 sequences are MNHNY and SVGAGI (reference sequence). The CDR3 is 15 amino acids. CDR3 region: CASSLETGDGSPLHF. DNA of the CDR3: TGTGCCAGCAGTTTAGAGACAGGGGACGGTTCACCCCTCCACTTT.

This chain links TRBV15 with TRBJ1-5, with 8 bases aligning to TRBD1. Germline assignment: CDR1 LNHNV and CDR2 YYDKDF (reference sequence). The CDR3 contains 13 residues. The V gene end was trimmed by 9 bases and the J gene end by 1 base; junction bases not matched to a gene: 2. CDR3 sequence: CATHRGSNQPQHF. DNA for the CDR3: TGTGCCACACACAGGGGGAGCAATCAGCCCCAGCATTTT.